This T cell receptor beta chain was retrieved from a study of CD8+CD57+ T cells in acquired aplastic anemia. About the research overall: Mean DNA quantity obtained from sorted CD4+ and CD8+ cells was 3 to 4 ug. Mean read depth for CD4+ cells from healthy donors was 10 million to 13 million. General study points: Simpson's diversity of CD8+ cells was not significantly different in patients compared with controls. There were over 25 CD8+ CDR3 sequences that occurred in both patients and controls.

Template material for TCR beta VDJ and CDR3 profiling consisted of genomic DNA. TCRdb reprocessed the reads with MiXCR, giving one entry per CDR3 protein. Here the sample spans about 180,000 distinct CDR3 sequences, less than 55% being singletons. The sample holds many counts of this clonotype. What it binds is not known. The germline CDR1 and CDR2 sequences are SGHAT and FQNNGV. The ends were cut back, 0 bases at V and 12 bases at J, with 14 bases in the middle. This CDR3 has 13 residues. The source is a human donor in good health. Sequenced input: sorted CD4+, CD8+, or CD8+CD57+ T cells (not recorded which) from PBMCs. The chain employs TRBV11-2 and TRBJ1-1; D possibly corresponds to TRBD1 (5 bases). CDR3 in amino acids: CASSLDRQGRTFF. CDR3 coding DNA: TGTGCCAGCAGCTTAGATCGGCAGGGTAGAACTTTCTTT. Using reference TRBV11-2 and TRBJ1-1 for the parts outside the CDR3, the full variable domain is EAGVAQSPRYKIIEKRQSVAFWCNPISGHATLYWYQQILGQGPKLLIQFQNNGVVDDSQLPKDRFSAERLKGVDSTLKIQPAKLEDSAVYLCASSLDRQGRTFFGQGTRLTVV.